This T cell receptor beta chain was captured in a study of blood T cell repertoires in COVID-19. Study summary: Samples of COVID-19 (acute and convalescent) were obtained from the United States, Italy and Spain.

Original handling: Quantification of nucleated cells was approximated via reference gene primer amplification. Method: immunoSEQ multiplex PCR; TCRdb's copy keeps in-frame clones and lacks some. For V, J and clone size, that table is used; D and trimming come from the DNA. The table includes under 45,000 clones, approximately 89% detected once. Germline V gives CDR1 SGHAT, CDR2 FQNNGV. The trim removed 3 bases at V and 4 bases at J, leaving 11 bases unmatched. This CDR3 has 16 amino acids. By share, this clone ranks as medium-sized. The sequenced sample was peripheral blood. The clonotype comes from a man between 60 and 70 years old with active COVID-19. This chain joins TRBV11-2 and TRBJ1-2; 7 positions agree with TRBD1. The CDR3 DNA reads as TGTGCCAGCAGCTTTAGACAGGGTGCCTTTACCTATGGCTACACCTTC. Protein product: CASSFRQGAFTYGYTF.